The 5 T cell receptor beta chains below all came from one sample that was sequenced in a study of blood T cell repertoires in COVID-19. The method was immunoSEQ multiplex PCR; TCRdb's version includes in-frame clones alone and lacks a portion of them. The table lists approximately 92,000 clones, about 70% of them singletons. Specimen: peripheral blood. The receptor source for this set is an older woman in a cohort sampled during active or convalescent COVID-19.

V is TRBV9 and J is TRBJ2-5; a weak D match, TRBD2 (5 bases). The V and J ends lost 0 bases and 1 base respectively, with 22 bases between them. This CDR3 spans 19 amino acids. Germline assignment: CDR1 SGDLS and CDR2 YYNGEE. The CDR3 DNA is TGTGCCAGCAGCGTAGCCAGCGGAGTTCAACGCGGGCCCCAAGAGACCCAGTACTTC. Amino acid sequence: CASSVASGVQRGPQETQYF.

The chain recombines TRBV7-9 with TRBJ1-4; D is uncertain. Germline assignment: CDR1 SEHNR and CDR2 FQNEAQ (reference sequence). V lost 2 bases, J lost 0 bases, and 16 bases lay in between. The CDR3 runs to 18 residues. CDR3 bases: TGTGCCAGCAGCTTAATTTCGTTGGGTCAGGCAACTAATGAAAAACTGTTTTTT. The encoded protein is CASSLISLGQATNEKLFF. Complete variable domain (other parts from reference TRBV7-9 and TRBJ1-4): DTGVSQNPRHKITKRGQNVTFRCDPISEHNRLYWYRQTLGQGPEFLTYFQNEAQLEKSRLLSDRFSAERPKGSFSTLEIQRTEQGDSAMYLCASSLISLGQATNEKLFFGSGTQLSVL.

The chain has TRBV30 and TRBJ2-5, with TRBD2 identical over 7 bases. V trimming: 0 bases; J trimming: 2 bases; junction bases outside the gene matches: 6. CDR3 length equals 15 residues. Per the germline V gene, CDR1 is GTSNPN and CDR2 is SVGIG (reference sequence). The CDR3 nucleotides are TGTGCCTGGAGTGTATTCGGGGGGTGGCAAGAGACCCAGTACTTC. As protein: CAWSVFGGWQETQYF.

CDR3 loop: CASSIPMTGGRQPQHF. In nucleotides, the CDR3 is TGTGCCAGTAGTATACCAATGACAGGGGGGAGGCAGCCCCAGCATTTT. The rearrangement joins TRBV19 to TRBJ1-5; 9 bases are a match to TRBD1. Germline V gene lookup returns CDR1 LNHDA and CDR2 SQIVND (reference sequence). This CDR3 comprises 16 residues. V lost 2 bases, J lost 7 bases, and 9 bases stayed unmatched.

This clone was picked up a small number of times. This sequence joins TRBV7-9 and TRBJ1-2, with D possibly TRBD1 on 5 matching bases. CDR1 SEHNR and CDR2 FQNEAQ come from the germline V gene (reference sequence). The CDR3 spans 14 residues. V was cut by 8 bases and J by 5 bases, with 18 bases left in between. The CDR3 DNA reads TGTGCCAGCGAGCTTAAATCGGGGGGGTATGGCTACACCTTC. It specifies CASELKSGGYGYTF.